Listed below are T cell receptor beta chains from one sample, sequenced in a study of T cell repertoires in cytomegalovirus infection. TCRdb analysed the reads with MiXCR anew, one entry per CDR3 protein. The sample carries about 490,000 distinct CDR3 sequences, 15% to 20% recorded once. What was sequenced was CD8+ T cells from PBMCs. The receptor set was obtained from a human donor in good health (CMV status not recorded). Some clones in this sample may be carry-over from other donors' samples. The CDR3 runs from the conserved cysteine through the conserved F or W.

V	CDR3
TRBV7-2	CASSLILGRHEKLFF
TRBV5-5	CASSETGLALEGGELFF
TRBV25-1	CASSERDLHSGEQYF
TRBV12-3/TRBV12-4	CASSRNQETQYF
TRBV5-1	CASFRGAEAFF
TRBV7-9	CASSLRGPNYNEQFF
TRBV12-3/TRBV12-4	CASSLDGTTNEQFF
TRBV5-1	CASSYSPSIADRTAETQYF
TRBV7-3	CASSSYRGKSTDTQYF
TRBV4-1	CASSPSGRSHGYTF
TRBV4-1	CASSQGEGTGRGEQYF
TRBV19	CASSMGGNGANVLTF
TRBV6-6	CATFSGINQPQHF
TRBV7-9	CASSPMESNEQFF
TRBV27	CASSPTGAPNYEQYF
TRBV20-1	CSAIIRTVNNLLNTEAFF
TRBV7-9	CASSLGSSAEGYTF
TRBV27	CASSLRLVPSTDTQYF
TRBV4-2	CASSQDLSGSNEQFF
TRBV27	CASSMTGGKNEKLFF
TRBV5-1	CASSLNRDTYNEQFF
TRBV19	CASSPSDRGSYEQYF
TRBV4-1	CASSQGGLAGLQETQYF
TRBV19	CASRTGGTGYTF
TRBV5-6	CASSPDRVGTEAFF
TRBV7-3	CASSLASAGGGDTQYF
TRBV4-1	CASSQAGGPGETQYF
TRBV20-1	CSSGDANYGYTF
TRBV10-3	CAISDRFTGAVDGYTF
TRBV7-9	CASSARTGAANEKLFF
TRBV6-6	CASSSVAYSYVQYF
TRBV25-1	CASSEGGFGDGYTF
TRBV7-9	CASNKNTGELFF
TRBV7-9	CASSSASGQETQYF
TRBV11-2	CASSFVRQGRTEAFF
TRBV12-3/TRBV12-4	CASTTLRGRNTEAFF
TRBV5-1	CASSSYRTAYNSPLHF
TRBV7-9	CASSSGNQPQHF
TRBV7-6	CASSRPTGDRAANEQFF
TRBV15	CATSRDRGGAYYGYTF
TRBV19	CASSITVRPNEQFF
TRBV6-5	CASSSSMVKDGYTF
TRBV4-1	CASSHPGQGRTEAFF
TRBV12-3/TRBV12-4	CASSAPKGTDSNQPQHF
TRBV7-8	CASSSSGTGAWEQYF
TRBV7-2	CASSLWDSSYEQYF
TRBV7-2	CASSLEAGGGYYEQYF
TRBV6-6	CASSPSGRVGELFF
TRBV12-5	CASGFGRNTGELFF
TRBV3-1	CASSQLTDPRDTGELFF
TRBV7-9	CASSHLREAEAFF
TRBV7-6	CASSSPRMGRAVEKLFF
TRBV28	CASSALGTRTLLAGGNSDTQYF
TRBV6-6	CASSGQPYEQYF
TRBV10-3	CAISETAANTGELFF